Listed below are T cell receptor beta chains from one sample, sequenced in a study of OX40 agonist ivuxolimab in advanced cancers. The repertoire was sequenced with immunoSEQ multiplex PCR; TCRdb's copy has only in-frame clones and lacks some. The table includes about 19,000 clones, approximately 90% detected once. The sample was CD4+ or CD8+ T cells sorted from blood, taken in a trial of the OX40 agonist ivuxolimab. These receptors all stem from an adult with an advanced solid tumor such as melanoma, head and neck, liver or kidney cancer. CDR3s include the opening cysteine and the closing phenylalanine or tryptophan. The D gene is left open where the match is weak. The size field is filled for only some rows; it gives once, few, many or a size class.

d_call: -
v_call: TRBV11-3
clone_size: -
j_call: TRBJ2-7
cdr3_nt: TGTGCCAGCAGCTCCGCGGTGGGGCCCTACGAGCAGTACTTC
cdr3_aa: CASSSAVGPYEQYF

d_call: -
v_call: TRBV13
clone_size: -
j_call: TRBJ2-5
cdr3_nt: TGTGCCAGCAGCTCAAAAGAGACCCAGTACTTC
cdr3_aa: CASSSKETQYF

d_call: -
v_call: TRBV13
clone_size: -
j_call: TRBJ2-5
cdr3_nt: TGTGCCAGCAGCTTAGGCCGGGGAGAGACCCAGTACTTC
cdr3_aa: CASSLGRGETQYF

d_call: TRBD2
v_call: TRBV7-9
clone_size: -
j_call: TRBJ2-1
cdr3_nt: TGTGCCAGCAGCCCTAGCGGTTCCTACAATGAGCAGTTCTTC
cdr3_aa: CASSPSGSYNEQFF

d_call: TRBD1
v_call: TRBV5-6
clone_size: -
j_call: TRBJ2-7
cdr3_nt: TGTGCCAGCAGCGCCACAGGGGGCGAGCAGTACTTC
cdr3_aa: CASSATGGEQYF

d_call: -
v_call: TRBV7-8
clone_size: -
j_call: TRBJ1-4
cdr3_nt: TGTGCCAGCAGCTTAGTCGACGAAGACTCATCAACTAATGAAAAACTGTTTTTT
cdr3_aa: CASSLVDEDSSTNEKLFF

d_call: TRBD1
v_call: TRBV14
clone_size: once
j_call: TRBJ2-2
cdr3_nt: TGTGCCAGCAGCCAAAACAGGGGGCTCGTCGGGGAGCTGTTTTTT
cdr3_aa: CASSQNRGLVGELFF

d_call: -
v_call: TRBV14
clone_size: -
j_call: TRBJ1-4
cdr3_nt: TGTGCCAGCAGCCGGGGGGGTGGAGGAGCTGAAAAACTGTTTTTT
cdr3_aa: CASSRGGGGAEKLFF

d_call: -
v_call: TRBV19
clone_size: -
j_call: TRBJ1-2
cdr3_nt: TGTGCCAGTAGTTGGTCTTCGGCAAGCTATGGCTACACCTTC
cdr3_aa: CASSWSSASYGYTF

d_call: TRBD1
v_call: TRBV9
clone_size: -
j_call: TRBJ1-2
cdr3_nt: TGTGCCAGCAGCGCTTCGACAGGGGTCTTCTATGGCTACACCTTC
cdr3_aa: CASSASTGVFYGYTF

d_call: -
v_call: TRBV27
clone_size: -
j_call: TRBJ2-1
cdr3_nt: TGTGCCAGCAGTCCCGTCCCCTCCTCCTACAATGAGCAGTTCTTC
cdr3_aa: CASSPVPSSYNEQFF

d_call: -
v_call: TRBV6-1
clone_size: -
j_call: TRBJ2-3
cdr3_nt: TGTGCCAGCAGTGAAATAAGCACAGATACGCAGTATTTT
cdr3_aa: CASSEISTDTQYF

d_call: TRBD1
v_call: TRBV6-1
clone_size: -
j_call: TRBJ1-1
cdr3_nt: TGTGCCATTCCGGGACAGGGGGTGAACACTGAAGCTTTCTTT
cdr3_aa: CAIPGQGVNTEAFF

d_call: TRBD1
v_call: TRBV10-3
clone_size: -
j_call: TRBJ2-3
cdr3_nt: TGTGCCATCAGAAGGACAGGGCGCACAGATACGCAGTATTTT
cdr3_aa: CAIRRTGRTDTQYF

d_call: -
v_call: TRBV7-7
clone_size: -
j_call: TRBJ2-5
cdr3_nt: TGTGCTAGCAGCTACGGTCCCGGAGGGACCCAGTACTTC
cdr3_aa: CASSYGPGGTQYF

d_call: -
v_call: TRBV4-1
clone_size: -
j_call: TRBJ1-2
cdr3_nt: TGCGCCAGCAGCTACGGACACGCGGCTAACTATGGCTACACCTTC
cdr3_aa: CASSYGHAANYGYTF

d_call: -
v_call: TRBV4-1
clone_size: -
j_call: TRBJ2-2
cdr3_nt: TGCGCCAGCAGCCAACCTACGGGACCTAACACCGGGGAGCTGTTTTTT
cdr3_aa: CASSQPTGPNTGELFF

d_call: -
v_call: TRBV4-1
clone_size: -
j_call: TRBJ1-2
cdr3_nt: TGCGCCAGCAGCCAAGAAAAGACAATCAACTATGGCTACACCTTC
cdr3_aa: CASSQEKTINYGYTF

d_call: -
v_call: TRBV19
clone_size: -
j_call: TRBJ1-2
cdr3_nt: TGTGCCAGTAAAATGGATCAAACGGGGAGCTATGGCTACACCTTC
cdr3_aa: CASKMDQTGSYGYTF

d_call: -
v_call: TRBV27
clone_size: -
j_call: TRBJ2-5
cdr3_nt: TGTGCCAGCAGTTTATGGGGAAGGGAGTACCAAGAGACCCAGTACTTC
cdr3_aa: CASSLWGREYQETQYF

d_call: -
v_call: TRBV5-4
clone_size: once
j_call: TRBJ1-1
cdr3_nt: TGTGCCAGCAGCTTTCGGGGAGGATCTGAAGCTTTCTTT
cdr3_aa: CASSFRGGSEAFF

d_call: -
v_call: TRBV7-8
clone_size: once
j_call: TRBJ2-3
cdr3_nt: TGTGCCAGCAGCTCATTAGGCCGCACAGATACGCAGTATTTT
cdr3_aa: CASSSLGRTDTQYF